This TCR beta chain derives from a study of OX40 agonist ivuxolimab in advanced cancers. On the study more broadly: Patient treatment consisted of intravenous ivuxolimab administration every 2 weeks at 0.01 to 10 mg/kg. Anti-PD-1, anti-PD-L1 or anti-CTLA-4 therapy given earlier was allowed, and approximately 40% had some. Every patient in dose escalation had hepatocellular carcinoma, melanoma, renal cell or head and neck cancer.

Germline lookup yields CDR1 MNHEY and CDR2 SVGAGI. Trimming stripped 6 bases from V and 4 bases from J, with 10 bases between. This CDR3 is built from 13 residues. General study findings and limits: Clones of CD4+ and CD8+ blood T cells grew by week 6 at doses of 0.1 to 3.0 mg/kg.

TCRdb's table, derived via immunoSEQ multiplex PCR, lists solely in-frame clones and lacks some. The table shows roughly 59,000 clones, with 81% occurring only once. A remark on this clone: Its target is unknown.

The chain is built from TRBV6-5 and TRBJ1-3; D uncertain. This TCR was recovered from an adult with an advanced solid tumor such as melanoma, head and neck, liver or kidney cancer. Material: CD4+ or CD8+ T cells sorted from blood, obtained in a trial of the OX40 agonist ivuxolimab. In DNA, the CDR3 is TGTGCCAGCAGACGGAATTTCGGAAACACCATATATTTT. This codes for CASRRNFGNTIYF.